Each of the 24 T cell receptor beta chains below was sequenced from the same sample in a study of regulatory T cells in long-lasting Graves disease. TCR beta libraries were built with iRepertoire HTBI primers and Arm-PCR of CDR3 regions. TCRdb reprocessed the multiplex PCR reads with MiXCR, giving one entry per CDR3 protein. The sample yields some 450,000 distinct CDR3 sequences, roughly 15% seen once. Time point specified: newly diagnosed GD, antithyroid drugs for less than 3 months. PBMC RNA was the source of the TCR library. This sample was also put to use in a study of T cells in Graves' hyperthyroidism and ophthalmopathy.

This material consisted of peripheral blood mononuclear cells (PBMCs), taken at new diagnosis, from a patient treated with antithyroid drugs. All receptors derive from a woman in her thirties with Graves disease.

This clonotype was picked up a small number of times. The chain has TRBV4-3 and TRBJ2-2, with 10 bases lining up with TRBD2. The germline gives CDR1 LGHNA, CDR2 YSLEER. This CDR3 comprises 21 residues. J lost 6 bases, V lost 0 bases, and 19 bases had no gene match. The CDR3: CASSQDSRLAGVLLTPGELFF. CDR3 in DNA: TGCGCCAGCAGCCAAGATAGTCGCCTAGCGGGAGTTCTCCTAACACCCGGGGAGCTGTTTTTT.

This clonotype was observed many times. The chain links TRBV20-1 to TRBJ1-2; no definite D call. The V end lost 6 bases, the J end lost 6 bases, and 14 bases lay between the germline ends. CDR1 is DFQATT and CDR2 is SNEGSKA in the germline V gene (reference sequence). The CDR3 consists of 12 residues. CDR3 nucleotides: TGCAGTGCAAGGACTCCCCGGGATGGCTACACCTTC. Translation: CSARTPRDGYTF.

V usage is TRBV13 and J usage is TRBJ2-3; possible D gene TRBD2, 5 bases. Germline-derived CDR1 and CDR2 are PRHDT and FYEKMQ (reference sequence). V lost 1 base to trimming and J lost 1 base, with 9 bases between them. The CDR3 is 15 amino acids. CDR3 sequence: CASSLAGIGTDTQYF. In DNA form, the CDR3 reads TGTGCCAGCAGCTTAGCGGGAATCGGCACAGATACGCAGTATTTT.

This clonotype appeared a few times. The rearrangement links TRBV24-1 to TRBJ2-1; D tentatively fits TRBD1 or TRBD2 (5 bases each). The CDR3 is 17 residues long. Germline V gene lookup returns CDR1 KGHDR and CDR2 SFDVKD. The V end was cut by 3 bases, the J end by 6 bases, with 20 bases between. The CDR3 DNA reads TGTGCCACCAGTGATACCCTTGGGACCACGGCGGGCAATGAGCAGTTCTTC. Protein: CATSDTLGTTAGNEQFF.

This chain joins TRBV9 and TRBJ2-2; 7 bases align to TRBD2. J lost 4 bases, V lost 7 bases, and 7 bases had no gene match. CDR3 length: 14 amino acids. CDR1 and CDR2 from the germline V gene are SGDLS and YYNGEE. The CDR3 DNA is TGTGCCAGCGAACAAGCGGGAAGCACCGGGGAGCTGTTTTTT. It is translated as CASEQAGSTGELFF.

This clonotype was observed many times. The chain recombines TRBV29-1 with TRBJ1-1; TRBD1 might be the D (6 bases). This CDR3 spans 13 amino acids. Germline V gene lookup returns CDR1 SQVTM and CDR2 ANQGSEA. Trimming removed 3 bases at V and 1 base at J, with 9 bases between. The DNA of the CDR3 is TGCAGCGTTGACCCGACAGGGAACACTGAAGCTTTCTTT. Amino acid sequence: CSVDPTGNTEAFF.

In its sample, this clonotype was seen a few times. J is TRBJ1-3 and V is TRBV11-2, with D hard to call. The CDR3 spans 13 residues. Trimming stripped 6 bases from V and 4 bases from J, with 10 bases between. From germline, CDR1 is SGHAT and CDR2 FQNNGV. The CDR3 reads CASRKTVGNTIYF. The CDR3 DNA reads TGTGCCAGCAGGAAAACAGTGGGAAACACCATATATTTT.

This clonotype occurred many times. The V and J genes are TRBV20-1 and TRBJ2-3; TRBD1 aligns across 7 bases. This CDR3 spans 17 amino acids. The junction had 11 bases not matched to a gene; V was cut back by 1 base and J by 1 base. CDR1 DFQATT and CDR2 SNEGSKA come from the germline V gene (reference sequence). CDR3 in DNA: TGCAGTGCTAGAGGGGGTACCGGGACAGTCGGCACAGATACGCAGTATTTT. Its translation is CSARGGTGTVGTDTQYF.

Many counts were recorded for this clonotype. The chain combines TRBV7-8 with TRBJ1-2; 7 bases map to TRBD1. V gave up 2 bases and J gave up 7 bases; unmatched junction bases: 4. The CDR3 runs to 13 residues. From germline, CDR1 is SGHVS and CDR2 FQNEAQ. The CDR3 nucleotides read TGTGCCAGCAGCTTATCTCAGGGGGTTGGCTACACCTTC. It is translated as CASSLSQGVGYTF.

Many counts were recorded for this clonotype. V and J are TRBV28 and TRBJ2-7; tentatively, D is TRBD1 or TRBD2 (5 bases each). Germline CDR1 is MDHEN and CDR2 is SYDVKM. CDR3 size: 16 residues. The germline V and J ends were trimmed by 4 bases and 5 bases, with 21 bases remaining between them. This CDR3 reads CASSSGGQGEANEQYF. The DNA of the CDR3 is TGTGCCAGCAGTTCGGGTGGCCAGGGAGAAGCCAACGAGCAGTACTTC.

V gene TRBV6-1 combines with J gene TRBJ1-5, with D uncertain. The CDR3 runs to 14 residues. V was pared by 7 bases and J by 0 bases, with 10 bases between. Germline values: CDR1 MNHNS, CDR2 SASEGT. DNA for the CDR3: TGTGCCAGCACCCAGTCCTATAGCAATCAGCCCCAGCATTTT. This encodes CASTQSYSNQPQHF.

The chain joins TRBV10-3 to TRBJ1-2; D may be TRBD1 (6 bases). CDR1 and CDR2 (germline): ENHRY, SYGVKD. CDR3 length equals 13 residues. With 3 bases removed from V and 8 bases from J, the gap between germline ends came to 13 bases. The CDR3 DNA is TGTGCCATCAGTGACGGGGGGGCGAGAGGCTACACCTTC. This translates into CAISDGGARGYTF.

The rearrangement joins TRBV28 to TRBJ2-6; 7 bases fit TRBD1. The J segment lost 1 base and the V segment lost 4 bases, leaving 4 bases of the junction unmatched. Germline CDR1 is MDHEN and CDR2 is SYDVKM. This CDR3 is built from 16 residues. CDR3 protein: CASSSPGGSGANVLTF. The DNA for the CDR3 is TGTGCCAGCAGTTCTCCAGGGGGTTCTGGGGCCAACGTCCTGACTTTC.

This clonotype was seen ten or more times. CDR3 in DNA: TGTGCCTGGGGACAGGTGAACACTGAAGCTTTCTTT. Residues: CAWGQVNTEAFF. This sequence joins TRBV30 and TRBJ1-1; 7 bases agree with TRBD1. The CDR3 runs to 12 residues. Germline loops: CDR1 GTSNPN, CDR2 SVGIG (reference sequence). V was pared by 5 bases and J by 0 bases, with 0 bases of the junction left unmatched.

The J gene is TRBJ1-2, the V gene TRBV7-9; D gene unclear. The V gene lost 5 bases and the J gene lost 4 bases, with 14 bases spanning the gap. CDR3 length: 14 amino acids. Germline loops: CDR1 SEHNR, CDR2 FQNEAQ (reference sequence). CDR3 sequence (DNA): TGTGCCAGCAGCACAAAGGGAGGTATCTATGGCTACACCTTC. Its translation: CASSTKGGIYGYTF.

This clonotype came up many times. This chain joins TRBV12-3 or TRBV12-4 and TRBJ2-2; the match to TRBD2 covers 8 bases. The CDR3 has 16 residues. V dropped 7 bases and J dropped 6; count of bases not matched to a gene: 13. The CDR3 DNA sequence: TGTGCCAGCAAATGGGGAGCGGGAGCTACGGCCGGGGAGCTGTTTTTT. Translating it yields CASKWGAGATAGELFF.

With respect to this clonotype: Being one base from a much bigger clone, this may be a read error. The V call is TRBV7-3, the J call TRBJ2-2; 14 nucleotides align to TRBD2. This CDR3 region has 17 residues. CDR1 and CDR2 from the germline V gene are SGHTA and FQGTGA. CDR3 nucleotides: TGTGCCTGCAGCCTACCGACTAGCGGGAGGGCCAAGGGGGAGCTGTTTTTT. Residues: CACSLPTSGRAKGELFF.

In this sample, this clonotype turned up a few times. CDR3 region: CASSQAALAGVADTQYF. Here the CDR3 DNA reads TGCGCCAGCAGCCAAGCTGCTCTAGCGGGAGTTGCAGATACGCAGTATTTT. The rearrangement joins TRBV4-3 to TRBJ2-3; 10 positions match TRBD2. Trimming removed 1 base from V and 4 bases from J; junction bases left unmatched: 8. From germline, CDR1 is LGHNA and CDR2 YSLEER. The CDR3 has 17 amino acids.

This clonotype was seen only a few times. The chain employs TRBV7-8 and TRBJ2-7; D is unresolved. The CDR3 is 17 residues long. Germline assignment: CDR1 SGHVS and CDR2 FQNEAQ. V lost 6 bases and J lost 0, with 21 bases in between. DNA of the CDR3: TGTGCCAGCAGGACAACGGTATATCCGGCCCCCTCCTACGAGCAGTACTTC. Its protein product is CASRTTVYPAPSYEQYF. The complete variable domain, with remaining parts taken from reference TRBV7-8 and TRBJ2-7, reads GAGVSQSPRYKVAKRGQDVALRCDPISGHVSLFWYQQALGQGPEFLTYFQNEAQLDKSGLPSDRFFAERPEGSVSTLKIQRTQQEDSAVYLCASRTTVYPAPSYEQYFGPGTRLTVT.

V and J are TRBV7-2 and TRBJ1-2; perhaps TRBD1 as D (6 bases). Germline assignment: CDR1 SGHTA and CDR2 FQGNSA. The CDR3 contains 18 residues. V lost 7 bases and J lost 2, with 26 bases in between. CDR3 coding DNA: TGTGCCAGCAAATTCGGGGGGCATTTAGGGCGGAGAAACTATGGCTACACCTTC. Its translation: CASKFGGHLGRRNYGYTF.

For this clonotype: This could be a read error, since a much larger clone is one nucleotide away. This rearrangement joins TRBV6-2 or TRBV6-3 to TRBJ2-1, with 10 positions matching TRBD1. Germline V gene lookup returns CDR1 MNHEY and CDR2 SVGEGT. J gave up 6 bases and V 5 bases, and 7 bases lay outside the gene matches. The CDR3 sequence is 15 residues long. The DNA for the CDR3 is TGTGCCAGCAGTGAAGGGACAGGGGCTAGCAATGAGCAGTTCTTC. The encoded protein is CASSEGTGASNEQFF.

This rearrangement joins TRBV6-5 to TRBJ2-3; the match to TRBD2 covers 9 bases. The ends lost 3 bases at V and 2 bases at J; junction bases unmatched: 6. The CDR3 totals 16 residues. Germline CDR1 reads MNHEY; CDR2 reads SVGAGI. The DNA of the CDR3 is TGTGCCAGCAGTTATGAGCGGGAGGAGCACACAGATACGCAGTATTTT. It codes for CASSYEREEHTDTQYF.

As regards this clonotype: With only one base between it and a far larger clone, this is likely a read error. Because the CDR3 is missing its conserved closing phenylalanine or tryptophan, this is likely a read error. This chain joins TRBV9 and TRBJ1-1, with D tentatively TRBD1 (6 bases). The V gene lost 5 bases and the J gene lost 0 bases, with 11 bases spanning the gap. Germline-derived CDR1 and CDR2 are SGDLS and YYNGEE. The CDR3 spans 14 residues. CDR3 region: CASSAGQLNTEAFL. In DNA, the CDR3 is TGTGCCAGCAGTGCAGGACAGCTGAACACTGAAGCTTTCTTA.

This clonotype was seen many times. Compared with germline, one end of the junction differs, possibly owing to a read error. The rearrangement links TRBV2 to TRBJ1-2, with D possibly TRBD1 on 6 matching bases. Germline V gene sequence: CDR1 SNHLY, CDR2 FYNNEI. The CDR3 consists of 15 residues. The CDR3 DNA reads TGCGCCAGCAGGGACAAGGGGCGTTCCCTCTATGGCTACACCTTC. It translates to CASRDKGRSLYGYTF.